A selection of T cell receptor beta chains follows, all from one sample in a study of cytomegalovirus exposure and HLA in healthy donors. The assay was immunoSEQ multiplex PCR, and TCRdb's table has in-frame clones only and misses some. The data contain more than 70,000 clones, about three quarters of them singletons. The material sequenced was PBMCs. The origin of the receptors is a man aged 25 to 40 in good health and CMV-seropositive. Each CDR3 is given with its conserved first and last residue. D genes are given only for firm matches. Only part of the rows carry a size: once, few, many, or a class if the clone is expanded.

d_call j_call v_call clone_size cdr3_aa cdr3_nt
- TRBJ1-1 TRBV6-1 once CASSKTGFLSEAFF TGTGCCAGCTCGAAGACAGGATTTTTATCTGAAGCTTTCTTT
TRBD1 TRBJ2-2 TRBV5-1 - CASSPLTGKDGELFF TGCGCCAGCAGCCCGTTGACAGGGAAGGACGGGGAGCTGTTTTTT
- TRBJ2-5 TRBV5-1 - CASSLVTGETQYF TGCGCCAGCAGCTTAGTAACGGGGGAGACCCAGTACTTC
TRBD1 TRBJ1-1 TRBV7-9 - CSSSQQGVNTEAFF TGTTCCAGCAGCCAACAGGGGGTGAACACTGAAGCTTTCTTT
- TRBJ1-3 TRBV2 - CASSVSRDSGNTIYF TGTGCCAGCAGTGTCAGCAGGGACTCTGGAAACACCATATATTTT
- TRBJ1-6 TRBV6-5 - CASSLTTGTAWPLHF TGTGCCAGCAGCCTAACAACGGGGACTGCGTGGCCCCTCCACTTT
- TRBJ2-1 TRBV5-6 - CASRELSSSEQFF TGTGCCAGCAGGGAGTTAAGCTCCAGTGAGCAGTTCTTC
TRBD1 TRBJ2-7 TRBV5-6 few CASSRDRGNEQYF TGTGCCAGCAGCAGGGACAGGGGCAACGAGCAGTACTTC
- TRBJ2-1 TRBV18 - CASSPQQFSENEQFF TGTGCCAGCTCACCTCAGCAGTTCTCGGAGAATGAGCAGTTCTTC
TRBD1 TRBJ2-3 TRBV30 - CAWNDGTGGVGGSTDTQYF TGTGCCTGGAACGACGGGACAGGGGGCGTCGGAGGCTCCACAGATACGCAGTATTTT
- TRBJ1-5 TRBV4-3 once CASSDDRKGRQPQHF TGCGCCAGCAGCGACGACAGGAAAGGTAGGCAGCCCCAGCATTTT
TRBD1 TRBJ1-1 TRBV13 - CASSPHRGQDTEAFF TGTGCCAGCAGCCCCCACAGGGGGCAGGACACTGAAGCTTTCTTT
- TRBJ1-1 TRBV7-9 - CASSPHVGATNTEAFF TGTGCCAGCAGCCCTCACGTGGGGGCAACGAACACTGAAGCTTTCTTT